A single sample gave rise to the 10 T cell receptor beta chains below, sequenced in a study of blood T cell repertoires in COVID-19. Some clones are missing from TCRdb's copy, which holds only in-frame ones; the method was immunoSEQ multiplex PCR. This sample has some 30,000 clones, with over 85% found just once. Source material: peripheral blood. The receptor source for this set is a man between 65 and 79 years old with active or convalescent COVID-19.

This chain connects TRBV4-2 to TRBJ1-2; possibly TRBD1 for D (6 bases). V was clipped by 1 base and J by 4 bases, with 13 bases between them. The germline V gene has CDR1 LGHNA and CDR2 YNFKEQ. The CDR3 covers 15 residues. The CDR3 protein is CASSQAHRETYGYTF. CDR3 bases: TGTGCCAGCAGCCAAGCCCACAGGGAGACCTATGGCTACACCTTC.

The chain uses TRBV9 and TRBJ2-7; TRBD1 matches at 9 bases. CDR1 and CDR2 from the germline V gene are SGDLS and YYNGEE. The length of the CDR3 is 16 residues. The ends lost 2 bases at V and 1 base at J; junction bases unmatched: 7. CDR3 residues: CASSVTGTGISYEQYF. For the CDR3, the DNA is TGTGCCAGCAGCGTGACCGGGACAGGGATTTCCTACGAGCAGTACTTC.

The J gene is TRBJ1-1, the V gene TRBV5-1; no definite D call. This CDR3 contains 14 residues. The V gene's germline CDR1 is SGHRS and CDR2 YFSETQ. The ends were cut back, 0 bases at V and 8 bases at J, with 14 bases in the middle. CDR3: CASSLGRSSGEAFF. CDR3 bases: TGCGCCAGCAGCTTGGGCCGTTCGAGCGGGGAAGCTTTCTTT.

This clone was seen a single time. The chain couples TRBV7-6 to TRBJ1-2; the match to TRBD1 covers 8 bases. With V trimmed by 2 bases and J by 7 bases, 9 bases remained unmatched. Looked up from germline, CDR1 is SGHVS and CDR2 is FNYEAQ. The CDR3 totals 15 residues. The DNA for the CDR3 is TGTGCCAGCAGCTTAATACAGGGGGACACTGCTGGCTACACCTTC. Protein sequence: CASSLIQGDTAGYTF.

The rearrangement joins TRBV5-4 to TRBJ2-2; the D gene is possibly TRBD1 (6 bases). Trimming shortened V by 2 bases and J by 4 bases, and 12 bases separated the two germline ends. Germline V gene sequence: CDR1 SGHNT, CDR2 YYREEE (reference sequence). The CDR3 spans 15 residues. The CDR3 is CASSFPLGGTGELFF. CDR3 bases: TGTGCCAGCAGCTTCCCCCTAGGGGGCACCGGGGAGCTGTTTTTT.

The CDR3 reads CASSPGDTPSSNEKLFF. The CDR3, as DNA: TGTGCCAGCAGCCCAGGTGACACACCGTCATCTAATGAAAAACTGTTTTTT. The chain recombines TRBV9 with TRBJ1-4; D not resolved. CDR1 and CDR2 (germline): SGDLS, YYNGEE. The CDR3 runs to 17 residues. The V end lost 4 bases, the J end lost 3 bases, and 19 bases lay between the germline ends. Variable domain in full (rest from reference TRBV9 and TRBJ1-4): DSGVTQTPKHLITATGQRVTLRCSPRSGDLSVYWYQQSLDQGLQFLIQYYNGEERAKGNILERFSAQQFPDLHSELNLSSLELGDSALYFCASSPGDTPSSNEKLFFGSGTQLSVL.

V usage is TRBV7-2 and J usage is TRBJ1-6, with no clear D. Germline values: CDR1 SGHTA, CDR2 FQGNSA. This CDR3 has 15 amino acids. Trimming removed 4 bases at V and 9 bases at J, with 16 bases between. The CDR3 sequence: CASSSTAAGGSPLHF. In nucleotides, the CDR3 is TGTGCCAGCAGCTCTACAGCGGCCGGCGGTTCACCCCTCCACTTT. The full variable domain, with the rest looked up from reference TRBV7-2 and TRBJ1-6, is GAGVSQSPSNKVTEKGKDVELRCDPISGHTALYWYRQSLGQGLEFLIYFQGNSAPDKSGLPSDRFSAERTGGSVSTLTIQRTQQEDSAVYLCASSSTAAGGSPLHFGNGTRLTVT.

This chain joins TRBV19 and TRBJ2-7, with 8 bases fitting TRBD1. The germline CDR1 and CDR2 sequences are LNHDA and SQIVND (reference sequence). The CDR3 runs to 15 residues. Trimming took 9 bases from V and 0 from J; bases not matched to a gene: 10. CDR3 sequence reads: CASGTRTGISYEQYV. Written as DNA, the CDR3 is TGTGCCAGCGGAACCCGGACAGGGATCTCCTACGAGCAGTACGTC.

This sequence joins TRBV7-9 and TRBJ2-5; 8 positions agree with TRBD1. This CDR3 spans 15 amino acids. Germline V lookup: CDR1 SEHNR, CDR2 FQNEAQ (reference sequence). V lost 1 base and J lost 5; bases outside the gene matches: 6. The CDR3 here is CASSLGQGARETQYF. The CDR3, as DNA: TGTGCCAGCAGCTTAGGGCAGGGGGCGCGGGAGACCCAGTACTTC. The variable domain in full, completed from reference TRBV7-9 and TRBJ2-5, reads DTGVSQNPRHKITKRGQNVTFRCDPISEHNRLYWYRQTLGQGPEFLTYFQNEAQLEKSRLLSDRFSAERPKGSFSTLEIQRTEQGDSAMYLCASSLGQGARETQYFGPGTRLLVL.

This chain uses TRBV5-6 with TRBJ2-5; 9 bases map to TRBD1. CDR3 length: 15 amino acids. Unmatched junction bases numbered 5, after V lost 0 bases and J lost 5 bases. Germline CDR1 SGHDT, CDR2 YYEEEE. CDR3 amino acids: CASSLAGQGGETQYF. The CDR3 bases are TGTGCCAGCAGCTTGGCGGGACAGGGCGGGGAGACCCAGTACTTC.